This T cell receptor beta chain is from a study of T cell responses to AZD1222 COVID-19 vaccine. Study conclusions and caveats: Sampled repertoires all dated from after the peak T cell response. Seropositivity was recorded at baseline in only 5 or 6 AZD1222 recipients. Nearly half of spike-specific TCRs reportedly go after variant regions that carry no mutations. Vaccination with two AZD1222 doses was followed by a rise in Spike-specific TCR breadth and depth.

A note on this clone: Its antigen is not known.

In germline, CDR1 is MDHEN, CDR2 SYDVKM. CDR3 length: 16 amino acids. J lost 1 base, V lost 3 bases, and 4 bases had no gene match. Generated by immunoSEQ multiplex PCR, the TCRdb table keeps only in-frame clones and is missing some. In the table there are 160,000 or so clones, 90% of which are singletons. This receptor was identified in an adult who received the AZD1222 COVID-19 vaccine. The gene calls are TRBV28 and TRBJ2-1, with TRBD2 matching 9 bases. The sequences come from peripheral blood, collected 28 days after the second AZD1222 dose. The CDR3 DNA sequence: TGTGCCAGCAGTTTTGCGGGAGGGCCGTCCTACAATGAGCAGTTCTTC. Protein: CASSFAGGPSYNEQFF.